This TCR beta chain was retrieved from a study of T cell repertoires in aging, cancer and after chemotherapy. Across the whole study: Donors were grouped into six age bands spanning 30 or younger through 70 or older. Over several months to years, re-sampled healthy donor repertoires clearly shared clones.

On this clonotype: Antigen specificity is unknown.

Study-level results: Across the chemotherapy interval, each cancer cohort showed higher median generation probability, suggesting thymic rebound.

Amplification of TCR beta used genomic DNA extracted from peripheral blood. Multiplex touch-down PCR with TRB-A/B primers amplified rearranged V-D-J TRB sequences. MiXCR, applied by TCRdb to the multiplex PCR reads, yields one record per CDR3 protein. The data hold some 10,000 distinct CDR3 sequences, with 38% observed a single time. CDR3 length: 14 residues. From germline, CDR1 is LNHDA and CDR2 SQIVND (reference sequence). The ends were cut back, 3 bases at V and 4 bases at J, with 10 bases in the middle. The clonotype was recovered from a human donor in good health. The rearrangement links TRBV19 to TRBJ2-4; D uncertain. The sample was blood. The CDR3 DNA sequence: TGTGCCAGTAGTATGTGGACGCTTAAAAACATTCAGTACTTC. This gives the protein CASSMWTLKNIQYF.